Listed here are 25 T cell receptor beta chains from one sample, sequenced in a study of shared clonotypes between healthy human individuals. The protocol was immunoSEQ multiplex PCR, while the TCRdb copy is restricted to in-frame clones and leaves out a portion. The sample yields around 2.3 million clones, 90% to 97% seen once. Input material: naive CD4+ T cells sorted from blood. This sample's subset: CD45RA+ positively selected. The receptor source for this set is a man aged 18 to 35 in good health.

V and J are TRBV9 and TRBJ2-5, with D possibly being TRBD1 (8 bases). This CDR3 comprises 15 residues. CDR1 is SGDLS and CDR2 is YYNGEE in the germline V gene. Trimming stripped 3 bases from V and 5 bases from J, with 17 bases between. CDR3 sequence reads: CASSAGQGGWETQYF. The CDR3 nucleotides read TGTGCCAGCAGCGCTGGACAGGGAGGGTGGGAGACCCAGTACTTC.

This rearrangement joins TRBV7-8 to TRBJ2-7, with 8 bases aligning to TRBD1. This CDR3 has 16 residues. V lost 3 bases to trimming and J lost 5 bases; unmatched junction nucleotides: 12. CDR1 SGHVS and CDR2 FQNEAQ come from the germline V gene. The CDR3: CASSFSSRDRFNEQYF. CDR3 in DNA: TGTGCCAGCAGCTTCAGTTCCCGGGACAGGTTCAACGAGCAGTACTTC.

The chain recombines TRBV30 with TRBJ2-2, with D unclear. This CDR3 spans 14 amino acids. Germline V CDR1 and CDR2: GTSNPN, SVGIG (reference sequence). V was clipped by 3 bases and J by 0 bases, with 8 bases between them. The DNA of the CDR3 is TGTGCCTGGAGAAACACCGCGAACACCGGGGAGCTGTTTTTT. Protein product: CAWRNTANTGELFF.

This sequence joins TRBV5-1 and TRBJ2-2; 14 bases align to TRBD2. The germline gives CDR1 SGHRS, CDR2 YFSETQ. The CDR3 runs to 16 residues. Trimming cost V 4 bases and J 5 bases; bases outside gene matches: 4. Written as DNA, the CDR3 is TGCGCCAGCAGCCATGGACTAGCGGGAGGAACCGGGGAGCTGTTTTTT. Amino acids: CASSHGLAGGTGELFF.

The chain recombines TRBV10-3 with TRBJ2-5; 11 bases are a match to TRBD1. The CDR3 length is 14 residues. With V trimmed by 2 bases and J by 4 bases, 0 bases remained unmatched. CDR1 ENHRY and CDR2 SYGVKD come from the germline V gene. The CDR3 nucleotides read TGTGCCATCAGTGAGGGGACAGGGGGAGAGACCCAGTACTTC. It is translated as CAISEGTGGETQYF.

Here the CDR3 DNA reads TGTGCCAGCAGTGAATCACAAGGGTTCACGGGATCACCCCTCCACTTT. It codes for CASSESQGFTGSPLHF. This sequence joins TRBV2 and TRBJ1-6, with no clear D. The V end was cut by 2 bases, the J end by 10 bases, with 18 bases between. The CDR3 is 16 residues long. CDR1 SNHLY and CDR2 FYNNEI come from the germline V gene.

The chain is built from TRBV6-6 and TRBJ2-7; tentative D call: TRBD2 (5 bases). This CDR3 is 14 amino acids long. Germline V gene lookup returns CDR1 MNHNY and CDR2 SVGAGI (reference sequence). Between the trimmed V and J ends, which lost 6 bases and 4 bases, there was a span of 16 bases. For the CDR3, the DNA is TGTGCCAGCAGCGAGACTCGCCCGGGGTACGAGCAGTACTTC. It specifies CASSETRPGYEQYF.

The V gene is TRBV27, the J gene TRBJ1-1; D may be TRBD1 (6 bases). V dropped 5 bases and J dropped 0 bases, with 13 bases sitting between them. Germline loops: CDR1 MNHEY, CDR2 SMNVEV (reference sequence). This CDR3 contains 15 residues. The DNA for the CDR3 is TGTGCCAGCAGTCCCCGACAGGTCCTGAACACTGAAGCTTTCTTT. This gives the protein CASSPRQVLNTEAFF.

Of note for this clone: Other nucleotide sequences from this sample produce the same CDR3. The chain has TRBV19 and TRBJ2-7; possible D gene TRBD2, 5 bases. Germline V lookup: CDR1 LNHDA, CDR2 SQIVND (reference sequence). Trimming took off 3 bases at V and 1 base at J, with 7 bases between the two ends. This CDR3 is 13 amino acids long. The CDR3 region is CASSIERSYEQYF. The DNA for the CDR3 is TGTGCCAGTAGTATTGAGCGGTCCTACGAGCAGTACTTC.

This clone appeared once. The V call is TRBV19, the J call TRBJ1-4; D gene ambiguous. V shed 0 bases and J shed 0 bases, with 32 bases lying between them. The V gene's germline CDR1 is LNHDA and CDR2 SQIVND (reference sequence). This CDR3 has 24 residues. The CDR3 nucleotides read TGTGCCAGTAGTATAGATGTCCTCGCCGGATGGTGGGAGGAAAATTTAGCAACTAATGAAAAACTGTTTTTT. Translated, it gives CASSIDVLAGWWEENLATNEKLFF.

The CDR3 DNA sequence: TGTGCCAGCAAGGGAACAGGATCAGGAGCGCAGTATTTT. This gives the protein CASKGTGSGAQYF. The chain is built from TRBV11-2 and TRBJ2-3, with D possibly matching TRBD1 (5 bases). Germline-derived CDR1 and CDR2 are SGHAT and FQNNGV. The length of the CDR3 is 13 residues. The V end lost 7 bases, the J end lost 10 bases, and 18 bases lay between the germline ends.

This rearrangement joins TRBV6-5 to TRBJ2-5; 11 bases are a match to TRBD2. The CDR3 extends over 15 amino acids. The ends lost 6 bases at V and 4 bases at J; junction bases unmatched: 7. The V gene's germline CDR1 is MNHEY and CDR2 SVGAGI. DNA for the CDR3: TGTGCCAGCAGCCTACTAGCGGGAGCTGGAGAGACCCAGTACTTC. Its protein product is CASSLLAGAGETQYF.

The CDR3 coding sequence is TGTGCCAGCAGCGCTCCCTCGGGGGATAATGAGCAGTTCTTC. This translates into CASSAPSGDNEQFF. This chain joins TRBV9 and TRBJ2-1, with D possibly TRBD2 on 6 matching bases. V dropped 3 bases and J dropped 7 bases, with 14 bases sitting between them. There are 14 residues in the CDR3. Germline CDR1 reads SGDLS; CDR2 reads YYNGEE.

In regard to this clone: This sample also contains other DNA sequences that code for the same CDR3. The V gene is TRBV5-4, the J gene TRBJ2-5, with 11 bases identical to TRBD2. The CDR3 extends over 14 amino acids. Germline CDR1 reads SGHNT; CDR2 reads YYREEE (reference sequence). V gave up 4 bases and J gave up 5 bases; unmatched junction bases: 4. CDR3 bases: TGTGCCAGCAGCCCGGGACTAGCGGCCGAGACCCAGTACTTC. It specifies CASSPGLAAETQYF. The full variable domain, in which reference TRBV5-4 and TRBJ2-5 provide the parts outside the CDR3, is ETGVTQSPTHLIKTRGQQVTLRCSSQSGHNTVSWYQQALGQGPQFIFQYYREEENGRGNFPPRFSGLQFPNYSSELNVNALELDDSALYLCASSPGLAAETQYFGPGTRLLVL.

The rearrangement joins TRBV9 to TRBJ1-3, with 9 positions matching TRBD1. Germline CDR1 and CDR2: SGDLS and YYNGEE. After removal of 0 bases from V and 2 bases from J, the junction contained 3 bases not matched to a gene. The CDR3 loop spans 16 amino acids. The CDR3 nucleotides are TGTGCCAGCAGCGTAGCGGGACAGGGTGCTGGAAACACCATATATTTT. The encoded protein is CASSVAGQGAGNTIYF.

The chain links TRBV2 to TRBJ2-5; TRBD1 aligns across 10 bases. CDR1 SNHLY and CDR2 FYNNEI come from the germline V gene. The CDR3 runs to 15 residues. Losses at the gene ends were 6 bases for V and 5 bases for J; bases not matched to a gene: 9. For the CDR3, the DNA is TGTGCCAGCAGGAGCGGTTCGACAGGGGGCGAGACCCAGTACTTC. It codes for CASRSGSTGGETQYF.

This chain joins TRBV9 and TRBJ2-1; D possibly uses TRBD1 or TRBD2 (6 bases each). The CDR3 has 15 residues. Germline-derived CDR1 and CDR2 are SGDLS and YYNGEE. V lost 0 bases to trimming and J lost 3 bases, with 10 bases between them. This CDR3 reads CASSVDGGHYNEQFF. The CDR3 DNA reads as TGTGCCAGCAGCGTAGACGGGGGCCACTACAATGAGCAGTTCTTC.

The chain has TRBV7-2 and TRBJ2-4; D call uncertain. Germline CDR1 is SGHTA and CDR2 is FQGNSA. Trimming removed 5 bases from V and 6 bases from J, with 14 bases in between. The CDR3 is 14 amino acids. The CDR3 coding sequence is TGTGCCAGCAGCCCCGTTGGCCAGACAAACATTCAGTACTTC. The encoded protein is CASSPVGQTNIQYF.

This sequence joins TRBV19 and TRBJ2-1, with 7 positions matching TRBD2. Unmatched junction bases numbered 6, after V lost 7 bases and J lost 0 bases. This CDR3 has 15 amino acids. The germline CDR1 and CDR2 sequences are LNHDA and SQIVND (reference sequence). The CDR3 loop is CASKSGVSSYNEQFF. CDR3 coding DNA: TGTGCCAGTAAAAGCGGGGTAAGCTCCTACAATGAGCAGTTCTTC.

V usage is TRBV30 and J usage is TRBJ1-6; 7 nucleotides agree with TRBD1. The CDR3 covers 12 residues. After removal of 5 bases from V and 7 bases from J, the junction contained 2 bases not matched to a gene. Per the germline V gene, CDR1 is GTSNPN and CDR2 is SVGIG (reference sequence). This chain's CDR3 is CAWGQENSPLHF. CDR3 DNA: TGTGCCTGGGGACAGGAGAATTCACCCCTCCACTTT.

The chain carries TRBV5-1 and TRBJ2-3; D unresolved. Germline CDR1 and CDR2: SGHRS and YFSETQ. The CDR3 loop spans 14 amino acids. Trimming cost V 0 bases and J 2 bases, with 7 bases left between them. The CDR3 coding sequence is TGCGCCAGCAGCTTGGTTAGGCCCACAGATACGCAGTATTTT. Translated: CASSLVRPTDTQYF.

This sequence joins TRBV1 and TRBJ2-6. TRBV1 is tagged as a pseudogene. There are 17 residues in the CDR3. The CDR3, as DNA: TGCACCAGCAGGAGCACTTGTGCACAAAGTCGGGCCAACGTCCTGACTTTC. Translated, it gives CTSRSTCAQSRANVLTF.

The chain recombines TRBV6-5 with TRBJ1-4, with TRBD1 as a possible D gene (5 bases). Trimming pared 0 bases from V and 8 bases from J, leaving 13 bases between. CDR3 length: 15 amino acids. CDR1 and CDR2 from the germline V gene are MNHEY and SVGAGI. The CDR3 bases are TGTGCCAGCAGTTACTCGACGGGCCGGGGCGAAAAACTGTTTTTT. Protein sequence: CASSYSTGRGEKLFF.

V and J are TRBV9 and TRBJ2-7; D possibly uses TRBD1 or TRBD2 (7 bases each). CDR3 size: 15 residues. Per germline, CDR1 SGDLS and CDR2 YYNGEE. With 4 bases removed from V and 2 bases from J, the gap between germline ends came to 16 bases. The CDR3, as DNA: TGTGCCAGCAGCACCGGGGGAGGGACAGCCTACGAGCAGTACTTC. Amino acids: CASSTGGGTAYEQYF.

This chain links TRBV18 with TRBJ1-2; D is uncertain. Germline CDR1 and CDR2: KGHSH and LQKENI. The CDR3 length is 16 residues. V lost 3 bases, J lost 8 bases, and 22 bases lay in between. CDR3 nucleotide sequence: TGTGCCAGCTCACCCCCATATAACTTACCGGGGTACGGCTACACCTTC. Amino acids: CASSPPYNLPGYGYTF.